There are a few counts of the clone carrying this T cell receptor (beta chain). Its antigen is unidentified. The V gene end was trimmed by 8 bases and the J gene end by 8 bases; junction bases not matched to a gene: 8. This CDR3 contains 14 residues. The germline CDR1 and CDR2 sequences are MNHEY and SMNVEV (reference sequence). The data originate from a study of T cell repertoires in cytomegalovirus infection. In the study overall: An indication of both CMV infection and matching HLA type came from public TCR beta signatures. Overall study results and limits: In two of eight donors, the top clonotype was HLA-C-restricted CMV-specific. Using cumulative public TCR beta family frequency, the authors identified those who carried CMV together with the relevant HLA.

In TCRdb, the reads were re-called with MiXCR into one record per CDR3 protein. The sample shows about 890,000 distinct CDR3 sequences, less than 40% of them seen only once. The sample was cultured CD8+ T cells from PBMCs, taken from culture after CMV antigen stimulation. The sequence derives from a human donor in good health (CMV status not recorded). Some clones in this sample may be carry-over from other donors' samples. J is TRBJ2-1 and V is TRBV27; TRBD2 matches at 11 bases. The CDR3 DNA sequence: TGTGCCAGCGGTCTCGGACTAGCGGGTTATGAGCAGTTCTTC. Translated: CASGLGLAGYEQFF.